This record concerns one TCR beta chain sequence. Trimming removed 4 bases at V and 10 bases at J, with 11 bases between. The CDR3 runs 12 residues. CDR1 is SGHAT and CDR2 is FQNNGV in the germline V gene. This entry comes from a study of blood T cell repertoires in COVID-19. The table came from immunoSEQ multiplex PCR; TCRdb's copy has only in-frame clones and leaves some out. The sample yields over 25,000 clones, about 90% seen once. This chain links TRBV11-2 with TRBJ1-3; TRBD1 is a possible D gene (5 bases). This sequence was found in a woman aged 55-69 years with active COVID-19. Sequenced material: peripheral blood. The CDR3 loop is CASSWDGGTIYF. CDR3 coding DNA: TGTGCCAGCAGCTGGGACGGGGGGACCATATATTTT.